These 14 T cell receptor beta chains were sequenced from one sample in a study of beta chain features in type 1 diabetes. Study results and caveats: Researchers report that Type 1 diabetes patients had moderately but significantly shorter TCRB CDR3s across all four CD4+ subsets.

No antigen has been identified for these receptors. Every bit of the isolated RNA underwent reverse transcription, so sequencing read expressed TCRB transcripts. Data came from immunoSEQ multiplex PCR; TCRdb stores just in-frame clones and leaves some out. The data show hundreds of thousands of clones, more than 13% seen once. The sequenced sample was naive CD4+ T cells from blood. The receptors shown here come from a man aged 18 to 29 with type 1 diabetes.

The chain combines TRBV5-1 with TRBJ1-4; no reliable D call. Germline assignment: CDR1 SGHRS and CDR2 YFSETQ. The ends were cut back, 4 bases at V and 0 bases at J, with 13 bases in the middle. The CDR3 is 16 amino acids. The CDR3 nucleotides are TGCGCCAGCAGCGCCGGGCCCCTCGCAACTAATGAAAAACTGTTTTTT. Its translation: CASSAGPLATNEKLFF.

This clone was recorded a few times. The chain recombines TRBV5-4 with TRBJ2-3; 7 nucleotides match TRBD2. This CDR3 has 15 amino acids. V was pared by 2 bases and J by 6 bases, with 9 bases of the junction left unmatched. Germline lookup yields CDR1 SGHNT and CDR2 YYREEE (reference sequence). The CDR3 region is CASSLGASGRDTQYF. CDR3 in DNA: TGTGCCAGCAGCTTAGGCGCTAGCGGAAGGGATACGCAGTATTTT.

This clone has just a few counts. The CDR3 DNA reads as TGTGCCAGCAGGGGACTAGCGGAATACAATGAGCAGTTCTTC. Translating it yields CASRGLAEYNEQFF. V and J are TRBV2 and TRBJ2-1, with TRBD2 matching over 11 bases. The length of the CDR3 is 14 residues. Germline trimming cut 6 bases from V and 4 bases from J; bases unmatched to any gene: 2. The germline V gene encodes CDR1 SNHLY and CDR2 FYNNEI.

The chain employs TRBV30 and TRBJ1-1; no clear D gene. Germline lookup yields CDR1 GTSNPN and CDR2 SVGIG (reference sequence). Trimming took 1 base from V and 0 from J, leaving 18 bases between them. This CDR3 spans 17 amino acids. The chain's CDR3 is CAWSGRSGDSMNTEAFF. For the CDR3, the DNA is TGTGCCTGGAGTGGGCGGTCAGGTGATTCAATGAACACTGAAGCTTTCTTT.

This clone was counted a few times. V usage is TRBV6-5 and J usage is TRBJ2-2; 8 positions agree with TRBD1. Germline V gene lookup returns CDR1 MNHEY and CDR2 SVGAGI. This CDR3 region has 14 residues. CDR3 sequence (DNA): TGTGCGGGTCGACAGGGGTCCAACACCGGGGAGCTGTTTTTT. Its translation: CAGRQGSNTGELFF.

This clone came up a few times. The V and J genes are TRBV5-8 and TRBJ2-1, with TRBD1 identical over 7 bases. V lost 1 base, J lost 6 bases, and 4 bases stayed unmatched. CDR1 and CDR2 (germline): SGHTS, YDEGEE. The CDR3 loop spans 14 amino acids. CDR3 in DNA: TGTGCCAGCAGCTTGACGGGACAGTCCAATGAGCAGTTCTTC. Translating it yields CASSLTGQSNEQFF.

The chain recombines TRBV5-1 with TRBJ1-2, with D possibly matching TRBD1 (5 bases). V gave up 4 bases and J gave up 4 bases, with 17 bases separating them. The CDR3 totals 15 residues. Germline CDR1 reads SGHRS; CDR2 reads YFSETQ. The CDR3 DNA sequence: TGCGCCAGCAGCCCCGGCGGGGCCAGGGCCTATGGCTACACCTTC. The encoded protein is CASSPGGARAYGYTF.

The CDR3, as DNA: TGTGCCAGCAGCTCCACTCTAGGCCCCCTCCACTTT. Translating it yields CASSSTLGPLHF. This sequence joins TRBV7-9 and TRBJ1-6; D is undetermined. V lost 4 bases and J lost 13, with 11 bases in between. The CDR3 extends over 12 amino acids. The germline V gene encodes CDR1 SEHNR and CDR2 FQNEAQ (reference sequence).

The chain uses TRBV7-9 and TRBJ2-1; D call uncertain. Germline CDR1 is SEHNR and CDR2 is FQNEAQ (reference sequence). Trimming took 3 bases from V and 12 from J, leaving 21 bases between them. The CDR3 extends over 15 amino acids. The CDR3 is CASSLLSWWAWGQFF. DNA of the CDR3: TGTGCCAGCAGCTTGTTGTCCTGGTGGGCTTGGGGGCAGTTCTTC. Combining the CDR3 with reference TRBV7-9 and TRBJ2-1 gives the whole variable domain DTGVSQNPRHKITKRGQNVTFRCDPISEHNRLYWYRQTLGQGPEFLTYFQNEAQLEKSRLLSDRFSAERPKGSFSTLEIQRTEQGDSAMYLCASSLLSWWAWGQFFGPGTRLTVL.

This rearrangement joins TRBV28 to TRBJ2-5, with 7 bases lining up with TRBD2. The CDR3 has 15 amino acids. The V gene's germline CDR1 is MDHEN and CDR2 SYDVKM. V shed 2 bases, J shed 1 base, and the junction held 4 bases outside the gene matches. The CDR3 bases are TGTGCCAGCAGTTTAATTCAGCGGGGCCAAGAGACCCAGTACTTC. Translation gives CASSLIQRGQETQYF.

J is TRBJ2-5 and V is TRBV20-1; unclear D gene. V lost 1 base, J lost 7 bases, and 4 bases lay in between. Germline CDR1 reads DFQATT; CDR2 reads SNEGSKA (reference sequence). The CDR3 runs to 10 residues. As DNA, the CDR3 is TGCAGTGCTAGAGGTGGGACCCAGTACTTC. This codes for CSARGGTQYF.

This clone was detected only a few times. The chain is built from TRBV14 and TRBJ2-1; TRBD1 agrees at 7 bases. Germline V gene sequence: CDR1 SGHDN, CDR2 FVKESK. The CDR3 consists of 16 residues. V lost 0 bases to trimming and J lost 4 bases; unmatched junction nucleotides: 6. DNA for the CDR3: TGTGCCAGCAGCCAAGAATTGGGGACAGCTTACAATGAGCAGTTCTTC. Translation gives CASSQELGTAYNEQFF.

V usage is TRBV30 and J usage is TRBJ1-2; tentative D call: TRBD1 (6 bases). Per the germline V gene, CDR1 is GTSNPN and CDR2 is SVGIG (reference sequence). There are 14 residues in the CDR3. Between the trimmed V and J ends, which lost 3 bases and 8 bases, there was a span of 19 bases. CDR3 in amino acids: CAWRFGTQMRGYTF. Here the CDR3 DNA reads TGTGCCTGGAGGTTTGGGACACAAATGCGGGGCTACACCTTC.

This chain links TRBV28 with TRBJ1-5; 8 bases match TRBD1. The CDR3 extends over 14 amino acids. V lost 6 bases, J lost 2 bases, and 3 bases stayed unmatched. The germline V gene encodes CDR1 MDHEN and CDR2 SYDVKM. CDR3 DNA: TGTGCCAGCAGCCCGGGACAGGGCAATCAGCCCCAGCATTTT. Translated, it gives CASSPGQGNQPQHF.